A selection of T cell receptor beta chains follows, all from one sample in a study of cytomegalovirus exposure and HLA in healthy donors. The assay was immunoSEQ multiplex PCR, and TCRdb's table has in-frame clones only and misses some. The data hold around 85,000 clones, with approximately 69% observed a single time. Source material: PBMCs. All receptors come from a man aged 30-40 years in good health and CMV-seropositive. The CDR3 runs from the conserved cysteine through the conserved F or W. Each record gives: CDR3 DNA, CDR3 protein, D gene, J gene, V gene, clone size. The D gene is left open where the match is weak. Not every row has a clone size; where given, it reads once, few, many or a size class.

CDR3 DNA: TGTGCCAGCAGCTTAGAAGACTCGGCGGATGAGCAGTTCTTC; CDR3 protein: CASSLEDSADEQFF; D gene: .; J gene: TRBJ2-1; V gene: TRBV7-9; clone size: .
CDR3 DNA: TGTGCCAGCAGTTCGGGACAGCCCACGAGAGCTTTCTTT; CDR3 protein: CASSSGQPTRAFF; D gene: TRBD1; J gene: TRBJ1-1; V gene: TRBV6-1; clone size: .
CDR3 DNA: TGTGCCAGCACCCCAGGGACAGCTTACGAGCAGTACTTC; CDR3 protein: CASTPGTAYEQYF; D gene: TRBD1; J gene: TRBJ2-7; V gene: TRBV5-6; clone size: once
CDR3 DNA: TGTGCCAGCAGCTTCAGGACAGGAACGAATGGCTACACCTTC; CDR3 protein: CASSFRTGTNGYTF; D gene: TRBD1; J gene: TRBJ1-2; V gene: TRBV7-2; clone size: .
CDR3 DNA: TGTGCCAGCAGCCTCCGGGACAGCGATCAGCCCCAGCATTTT; CDR3 protein: CASSLRDSDQPQHF; D gene: TRBD1; J gene: TRBJ1-5; V gene: TRBV27; clone size: .
CDR3 DNA: TGTGCCAGTAGTATCGCGGCCAGGGCGGTGGAAGGCTACACCTTC; CDR3 protein: CASSIAARAVEGYTF; D gene: .; J gene: TRBJ1-2; V gene: TRBV19; clone size: .
CDR3 DNA: TGCGCCAGCAGCTTGTCCATGAACACTGAAGCTTTCTTT; CDR3 protein: CASSLSMNTEAFF; D gene: .; J gene: TRBJ1-1; V gene: TRBV5-1; clone size: .
CDR3 DNA: TGTGCCAGCATCCTGGAAGGGGCAGGTAATTCACCCCTCCACTTT; CDR3 protein: CASILEGAGNSPLHF; D gene: .; J gene: TRBJ1-6; V gene: TRBV2; clone size: .
CDR3 DNA: TGTGCCAGTAGTATAGTAGGGCAGGGGAACACTGAAGCTTTCTTT; CDR3 protein: CASSIVGQGNTEAFF; D gene: .; J gene: TRBJ1-1; V gene: TRBV19; clone size: .
CDR3 DNA: TGCAGCGTCCCTTCGGGGGGGGCGGGTGGCTACACCTTC; CDR3 protein: CSVPSGGAGGYTF; D gene: .; J gene: TRBJ1-2; V gene: TRBV29-1; clone size: once
CDR3 DNA: TGCAGCGCGGGGGACAGGGACGACTATGGCTACACCTTC; CDR3 protein: CSAGDRDDYGYTF; D gene: TRBD1; J gene: TRBJ1-2; V gene: TRBV29-1; clone size: .
CDR3 DNA: TGTGCCAGCAGCCGAGACTACTACGAGCAGTACTTC; CDR3 protein: CASSRDYYEQYF; D gene: .; J gene: TRBJ2-7; V gene: TRBV7-2; clone size: .
CDR3 DNA: TGCGCCAGCAGCCAAGTCCCGTGGGAGTTCAACAATGAGCAGTTCTTC; CDR3 protein: CASSQVPWEFNNEQFF; D gene: .; J gene: TRBJ2-1; V gene: TRBV4-1; clone size: .
CDR3 DNA: TGTGCCAGCAGCATGGACAGGGAAGGCGAGCAGTACTTC; CDR3 protein: CASSMDREGEQYF; D gene: TRBD1; J gene: TRBJ2-7; V gene: TRBV7-3; clone size: few
CDR3 DNA: TGTGCCACCACTGGAGAGAGGGGGTACGAGCAGTACTTC; CDR3 protein: CATTGERGYEQYF; D gene: .; J gene: TRBJ2-7; V gene: TRBV15; clone size: .
CDR3 DNA: TGTGCCAGCAGCTTAAATAGAGGGGACAAGCAGTACTTC; CDR3 protein: CASSLNRGDKQYF; D gene: .; J gene: TRBJ2-7; V gene: TRBV7-3; clone size: .
CDR3 DNA: TGTGCCAGCAGTGGGGCGGAGCGTCACCGACCTAGGGGTACGCAGTATTTT; CDR3 protein: CASSGAERHRPRGTQYF; D gene: .; J gene: TRBJ2-3; V gene: TRBV28; clone size: .
CDR3 DNA: TGTGCCAGCAGTTATCTGGACAGGGGGCAAACTGAAGCTTTCTTT; CDR3 protein: CASSYLDRGQTEAFF; D gene: TRBD1; J gene: TRBJ1-1; V gene: TRBV6-5; clone size: few
CDR3 DNA: TGCGCCAGCAGCTACCAGGGGGCCGACTATGGCTACCCCTTC; CDR3 protein: CASSYQGADYGYPF; D gene: TRBD1; J gene: TRBJ1-2; V gene: TRBV5-1; clone size: .
CDR3 DNA: TGTGCCAGCAGCCGGGGAGAAGGGACTAGCGGGGGGGTCGCGCAGTTCTTC; CDR3 protein: CASSRGEGTSGGVAQFF; D gene: TRBD2; J gene: TRBJ2-1; V gene: TRBV4-2; clone size: few
CDR3 DNA: TGTGCCAGCAGCGTAAGAGGGCCGACGGGGAACACCGGGGAGCTGTTTTTT; CDR3 protein: CASSVRGPTGNTGELFF; D gene: .; J gene: TRBJ2-2; V gene: TRBV9; clone size: .
CDR3 DNA: TGTGCCAGTAGTACGGGACAGTATCACTCTGGAAACACCATATATTTT; CDR3 protein: CASSTGQYHSGNTIYF; D gene: TRBD1; J gene: TRBJ1-3; V gene: TRBV19; clone size: .
CDR3 DNA: TGTGCCAGCAGTCGTCGGACAGGGGAGACCCAGTACTTC; CDR3 protein: CASSRRTGETQYF; D gene: TRBD1; J gene: TRBJ2-5; V gene: TRBV6-5; clone size: few
CDR3 DNA: TGCGCCAGCAGCCAAGATCCCTCTTCTAACTATGGCTACACCTTC; CDR3 protein: CASSQDPSSNYGYTF; D gene: .; J gene: TRBJ1-2; V gene: TRBV4-3; clone size: .
CDR3 DNA: TGTGCCAGCAGCGCGGGACAGCTGATTCCATCTAGCACAGATACGCAGTATTTT; CDR3 protein: CASSAGQLIPSSTDTQYF; D gene: .; J gene: TRBJ2-3; V gene: TRBV11-3; clone size: few
CDR3 DNA: TGTGCCACCAGCAGACAGGGGACTAGCGCGACCGGCAATGAGCAGTTCTTC; CDR3 protein: CATSRQGTSATGNEQFF; D gene: TRBD2; J gene: TRBJ2-1; V gene: TRBV15; clone size: .
CDR3 DNA: TGTGCCAGCAGCTCGAGCTCCTACGAGCAGTACTTC; CDR3 protein: CASSSSSYEQYF; D gene: .; J gene: TRBJ2-7; V gene: TRBV5-6; clone size: .
CDR3 DNA: TGTGCCAGCAGCTTAGCGCGGGAAGATACGCAGTATTTT; CDR3 protein: CASSLAREDTQYF; D gene: .; J gene: TRBJ2-3; V gene: TRBV7-9; clone size: .
CDR3 DNA: TGTGCCAGCAGTGCTCGACTCGGCTACACCTTC; CDR3 protein: CASSARLGYTF; D gene: .; J gene: TRBJ1-2; V gene: TRBV25-1; clone size: .
CDR3 DNA: TGTGCCAGCAGCACCGGGACAGCCGACACAGATACGCAGTATTTT; CDR3 protein: CASSTGTADTDTQYF; D gene: TRBD1; J gene: TRBJ2-3; V gene: TRBV2; clone size: .
CDR3 DNA: TGTGCCAGCAGCTACAGGGACCAAGAGACCCAGTACTTC; CDR3 protein: CASSYRDQETQYF; D gene: .; J gene: TRBJ2-5; V gene: TRBV5-4; clone size: .
CDR3 DNA: TGTGCCAGCAGCGCAGGGACAGGGGTGGGCGAGCAGTACTTC; CDR3 protein: CASSAGTGVGEQYF; D gene: TRBD1; J gene: TRBJ2-7; V gene: TRBV7-2; clone size: once
CDR3 DNA: TGCGCCAGCAGCCTTAGCGGGGGGCGTGCGGAGACCCAGTACTTC; CDR3 protein: CASSLSGGRAETQYF; D gene: TRBD2; J gene: TRBJ2-5; V gene: TRBV5-1; clone size: .
CDR3 DNA: TGCGCCAGCAGCTTGGAGGGGACTTACACTGAAGCTTTCTTT; CDR3 protein: CASSLEGTYTEAFF; D gene: .; J gene: TRBJ1-1; V gene: TRBV5-1; clone size: once
CDR3 DNA: TGTGCCAGCAGCTTAATGCCGGCGGGGGAACACTACGAGCAGTACTTC; CDR3 protein: CASSLMPAGEHYEQYF; D gene: TRBD2; J gene: TRBJ2-7; V gene: TRBV7-3; clone size: once
CDR3 DNA: TGTGCCAGCACCCTAAGGACAGGCGCCTCCTACAATGAGCAGTTCTTC; CDR3 protein: CASTLRTGASYNEQFF; D gene: TRBD1; J gene: TRBJ2-1; V gene: TRBV7-8; clone size: .
CDR3 DNA: TGCGCCAGCAGCACCGGGACTAGCGGAGTCCTCACAGATACGCAGTATTTT; CDR3 protein: CASSTGTSGVLTDTQYF; D gene: TRBD2; J gene: TRBJ2-3; V gene: TRBV5-1; clone size: .
CDR3 DNA: TGTGTCAGCAGCCTAGGGACAGGGGTTGACGAGCAGTACTTC; CDR3 protein: CVSSLGTGVDEQYF; D gene: TRBD1; J gene: TRBJ2-7; V gene: TRBV7-9; clone size: .
CDR3 DNA: TGTGCCAGCAGCCTAATCGGGGGGGCTGAAGCTTTCTTT; CDR3 protein: CASSLIGGAEAFF; D gene: .; J gene: TRBJ1-1; V gene: TRBV11-2; clone size: .
CDR3 DNA: TGCGCCAGCAGCTTGGGGGGATTACAGGGAAAACAAGAGACCCAGTACTTC; CDR3 protein: CASSLGGLQGKQETQYF; D gene: .; J gene: TRBJ2-5; V gene: TRBV5-1; clone size: .
CDR3 DNA: TGCGCCAGCAGCCAAGATATGAGCTCTGGGGCCAACGTCCTGACTTTC; CDR3 protein: CASSQDMSSGANVLTF; D gene: .; J gene: TRBJ2-6; V gene: TRBV4-3; clone size: few
CDR3 DNA: TGTGCCAGCAGTCCCGGGACACCTTTCGCAGGGGGCTACACCTTC; CDR3 protein: CASSPGTPFAGGYTF; D gene: .; J gene: TRBJ1-2; V gene: TRBV6-4; clone size: .
CDR3 DNA: TGTGCCAGCACCTTACGGGGAGGGCTGAGCGAGCAGTACTTC; CDR3 protein: CASTLRGGLSEQYF; D gene: TRBD2; J gene: TRBJ2-7; V gene: TRBV2; clone size: .
CDR3 DNA: TGTGCCAGTCGGGATTTCACAGATACGCAGTATTTT; CDR3 protein: CASRDFTDTQYF; D gene: .; J gene: TRBJ2-3; V gene: TRBV6-5; clone size: .
CDR3 DNA: TGCGCCAGCGGAGACAGGAACACCGGGGAGCTGTTTTTT; CDR3 protein: CASGDRNTGELFF; D gene: .; J gene: TRBJ2-2; V gene: TRBV4-3; clone size: few
CDR3 DNA: TGTGCCAGCAGCCAAGGGAGTGAAGCTTTCTTT; CDR3 protein: CASSQGSEAFF; D gene: .; J gene: TRBJ1-1; V gene: TRBV7-9; clone size: .
CDR3 DNA: TGCAGCGTTGAAGTGGCTAGCGGACAATACAATGAGCAGTTCTTC; CDR3 protein: CSVEVASGQYNEQFF; D gene: TRBD2; J gene: TRBJ2-1; V gene: TRBV29-1; clone size: .
CDR3 DNA: TGTGCCAGCAGGCTGGGACAGGGGGACACCGGGGAGCTGTTTTTT; CDR3 protein: CASRLGQGDTGELFF; D gene: TRBD1; J gene: TRBJ2-2; V gene: TRBV7-3; clone size: .
CDR3 DNA: TGTGCCAGCAGAGGGTCGGGGACTGAAGCTTTCTTT; CDR3 protein: CASRGSGTEAFF; D gene: .; J gene: TRBJ1-1; V gene: TRBV25-1; clone size: .
CDR3 DNA: TGCGCCAGCAGCCAAGATATCTCTGGGGCCAACGTCCTGACTTTC; CDR3 protein: CASSQDISGANVLTF; D gene: .; J gene: TRBJ2-6; V gene: TRBV4-3; clone size: .
CDR3 DNA: TGTGCCAGCAGTGGTCGGAACACCGGGGAGCTGTTTTTT; CDR3 protein: CASSGRNTGELFF; D gene: .; J gene: TRBJ2-2; V gene: TRBV6-1; clone size: .
CDR3 DNA: TGCGCCAGCAGTGACGGGAGGGCCGCAGATACGCAGTATTTT; CDR3 protein: CASSDGRAADTQYF; D gene: TRBD2; J gene: TRBJ2-3; V gene: TRBV5-1; clone size: .
CDR3 DNA: TGCAGCGTTGAGGTTTCGGGGTCTGGAAACACCATATATTTT; CDR3 protein: CSVEVSGSGNTIYF; D gene: .; J gene: TRBJ1-3; V gene: TRBV29-1; clone size: .
CDR3 DNA: TGTGCCAGCAGCCCGCAGGATGGCTACACCTTC; CDR3 protein: CASSPQDGYTF; D gene: .; J gene: TRBJ1-2; V gene: TRBV7-9; clone size: .
CDR3 DNA: TGTGCCATCAGTTCTAGCGGGGGAACGATCTCCTACGAGCAGTACTTC; CDR3 protein: CAISSSGGTISYEQYF; D gene: TRBD2; J gene: TRBJ2-7; V gene: TRBV10-3; clone size: .
CDR3 DNA: TGTGCCAGCAGTTGGGGGGGCCCCTACGAGCAGTACTTC; CDR3 protein: CASSWGGPYEQYF; D gene: .; J gene: TRBJ2-7; V gene: TRBV28; clone size: .